This TCR beta chain was obtained from a study of CD8+CD57+ T cells in acquired aplastic anemia. At least ten counts were recorded for this clonotype. Patients included in sequencing had previously demonstrated CD8+CD57+ cell expansion by flow cytometry. The CDR3 loop spans 14 amino acids. V lost 3 bases to trimming and J lost 3 bases, with 12 bases between them. Per the germline V gene, CDR1 is MNHEY and CDR2 is SMNVEV (reference sequence). The study profiled TCR beta VDJ and CDR3 using genomic DNA as template. MiXCR, applied by TCRdb to the reads, yields one record per CDR3 protein. This sample has about 43,000 distinct CDR3 sequences, with approximately 63% found just once.

Sequenced material: sorted CD4+, CD8+, or CD8+CD57+ T cells (not recorded which) from PBMCs. This receptor was taken from a human donor with aplastic anemia. The chain has TRBV27 and TRBJ2-7; D possibly corresponds to TRBD1 (5 bases). CDR3 coding DNA: TGTGCCAGCAGTTTTGGGCAGGGAATCTACGAGCAGTACTTC. Amino acid sequence: CASSFGQGIYEQYF.